The rows below give T cell receptor beta chains drawn from one sample of a study of shared clonotypes between healthy human individuals. Clones were sequenced by immunoSEQ multiplex PCR, and TCRdb holds only the in-frame ones, with some missing. The repertoire holds 2 million or so clones, with roughly 94% as singletons. The sample was naive CD4+ T cells sorted from blood. The receptors come from a man between 18 and 35 years old in good health. Both conserved end residues are part of each CDR3. Each record gives: V gene, clone size, J gene, D gene, CDR3 DNA, CDR3 protein. The D gene is left open where the match is weak. The listing skips clone size in some rows; elsewhere it reads once, few, many or a size class.

TRBV19	.	TRBJ2-5	TRBD2	TGTGCCAGTAGCAATAGTGAGGGAGCGGGAGGGCGGACCCAGTACTTC	CASSNSEGAGGRTQYF
TRBV9	.	TRBJ1-3	.	TGTGCCAGCAGCGGAACTCAGGGGACTGGAAACACCATATATTTT	CASSGTQGTGNTIYF
TRBV30	.	TRBJ2-1	.	TGTGCCTGGAGTCCCCGTGGGTTGAGCTCCTACAATGAGCAGTTCTTC	CAWSPRGLSSYNEQFF
TRBV5-4	.	TRBJ2-6	.	TGTGCCAGCAGCTTGGACGGGGCTGGGGCCAACGTCCTGACTTTC	CASSLDGAGANVLTF
TRBV11-2	.	TRBJ2-3	TRBD2	TGTGCCAGCAGCCTCCGGACTAGCTCAGATACGCAGTATTTT	CASSLRTSSDTQYF
TRBV9	.	TRBJ2-3	TRBD2	TGTGCCAGCAGCGTAGAGCCGGGAGGAGCTAGCGGGAGGAAGGATACGCAGTATTTT	CASSVEPGGASGRKDTQYF
TRBV5-1	.	TRBJ1-2	.	TGCGCCAGCAGCCCCTGGGTCGAGACACACTATGGCTACACCTTC	CASSPWVETHYGYTF
TRBV9	.	TRBJ1-4	.	TGTGCCAGGCAGGGACCAATTAATGAAAAACTGTTTTTT	CARQGPINEKLFF
TRBV2	.	TRBJ2-4	.	TGTGCCAGCAGGGGTAATAGCCACATTCAGTACTTC	CASRGNSHIQYF
TRBV18	.	TRBJ1-3	.	TGTGCCAGCTCACCGGTTACGGACCCTCACACCATATATTTT	CASSPVTDPHTIYF
TRBV28	.	TRBJ1-1	.	TGTGCCAGCAGTCCGCGATTAAGGGCTGAAGCTTTCTTT	CASSPRLRAEAFF
TRBV2	.	TRBJ1-2	.	TGTGCCAGCAGGACAGACTCCTATGGCTACACCTTC	CASRTDSYGYTF
TRBV5-1	.	TRBJ2-3	TRBD2	TGCGCCAGCAGCCCTAGCGGGGCTAGCACAGATACGCAGTATTTT	CASSPSGASTDTQYF
TRBV7-2	.	TRBJ2-7	TRBD2	TGTGCCAGCAGCTTACCTCCGGGACTAGCGATCCACGAGCAGTACTTC	CASSLPPGLAIHEQYF
TRBV19	.	TRBJ1-2	.	TGTGCCAGTAGTATGGGGTATGGCTACACCTTC	CASSMGYGYTF
TRBV4-3	many	TRBJ1-1	.	TGCGCCAGCAGCCAAGACACAGCCTACACTGAAGCTTTCTTT	CASSQDTAYTEAFF
TRBV5-4	once	TRBJ2-7	.	TGTGCCAGCAGCGATACAGGACTGGGGTCCTACGAGCAGTACTTC	CASSDTGLGSYEQYF
TRBV7-2	.	TRBJ2-7	.	TGTGCCAGCAGCTCCGGGGCTGTCTACGAGCAGTACTTC	CASSSGAVYEQYF
TRBV7-2	.	TRBJ2-1	.	TGTGCCAGCAGCCCCCGTGGCAGGGGACCCTACAATGAGCAGTTCTTC	CASSPRGRGPYNEQFF
TRBV1	.	TRBJ1-5	.	TGCACCAGCAGTCGCTTGCCGGGACAGGGCCCCTCGGGGGCCCAGCATTTT	CTSSRLPGQGPSGAQHF
TRBV7-2	.	TRBJ2-1	TRBD1	TGTGCCAGCAGCTGGACAGGGGGAAATGAGCAGTTCTTC	CASSWTGGNEQFF
TRBV6-1	.	TRBJ2-5	TRBD1	TGTGCCAGCACCTCGGGACAGCCCCAAGAGACCCAGTACTTC	CASTSGQPQETQYF
TRBV2	once	TRBJ1-4	.	TGTGCCAGCCAGCAGGGACTCCCCGGAGAAAAACTGTTTTTT	CASQQGLPGEKLFF
TRBV6-1	.	TRBJ1-4	.	TGTGCCAGCAGTGGGGCCGGGCAGCCAACTAATGAAAAACTGTTTTTT	CASSGAGQPTNEKLFF
TRBV7-9	.	TRBJ1-3	.	TGTGCCAGCAATCAGGCCGGGAGGACAGGAAACACCATATATTTT	CASNQAGRTGNTIYF
TRBV28	.	TRBJ2-5	TRBD1	TGTGCCAGCCAGGGACAGGCCCCGGCTCAAGAGACCCAGTACTTC	CASQGQAPAQETQYF
TRBV19	.	TRBJ2-1	.	TGTGCAACTAGTAGAACCGAGTACAATGAGCAGTTCTTC	CATSRTEYNEQFF
TRBV30	.	TRBJ2-5	.	TGTGCCTGGAGTGTAGGGCGGCAAGAGACCCAGTACTTC	CAWSVGRQETQYF
TRBV6-5	.	TRBJ1-4	.	TGTGCCAACAACAGGGATAAACTGTTTTTT	CANNRDKLFF
TRBV19	.	TRBJ1-5	.	TGTGCCAGTAGTATCCGACAGGCGGGCCAGCCCCAGCATTTT	CASSIRQAGQPQHF
TRBV4-1	.	TRBJ2-7	TRBD2	TGCGCCAGCAGAAATATCGGGACTAGCTACGAGCAGTACTTC	CASRNIGTSYEQYF
TRBV15	.	TRBJ2-7	.	TGTGCCACCAGCAGAGAGCCAGGGAACTCCTACGAGCAGTACTTC	CATSREPGNSYEQYF
TRBV25-1	.	TRBJ2-3	.	TGTGCCAGCAGTCTAGCGCCTAGCACAGATACGCAGTATTTT	CASSLAPSTDTQYF
TRBV18	.	TRBJ2-5	.	TGTGCCAGCTCAACGAATCGGTTGGCGGCACACTCCTCGCAAGAGACCCAGTACTTC	CASSTNRLAAHSSQETQYF
TRBV7-8	.	TRBJ2-1	.	TGTGCCAGCAGCTCGGGACTGTTCTTGAATGAGCAGTTCTTC	CASSSGLFLNEQFF
TRBV28	.	TRBJ1-2	TRBD1	TGTGCCAGCAACAGGGGCCGTGGCTACACCTTC	CASNRGRGYTF
TRBV5-1	.	TRBJ1-1	TRBD1	TGCGCCAGCAGGATTACAGGGGCGTTCGCTGAAGCTTTCTTT	CASRITGAFAEAFF
TRBV5-1	.	TRBJ2-3	.	TGCGCCAGCAGCTTGTATGGACCAGATACGCAGTATTTT	CASSLYGPDTQYF
TRBV11-2	.	TRBJ2-7	.	TGTGCCAGCAGCTTGTTAATGTCTTATCTCGAGCAGTACTTC	CASSLLMSYLEQYF
TRBV5-1	.	TRBJ2-7	.	TGCGCCAGCAGCATCGCAAGTGAGCAGTACTTC	CASSIASEQYF
TRBV2	.	TRBJ1-2	TRBD1	TGTGCCAGCAGACGGACAGGGGGTGTAAGGTATGGCTACACCTTC	CASRRTGGVRYGYTF
TRBV6-6	.	TRBJ2-7	TRBD2	TGTGCCAGCAGTTACCCCAGCGGGAGGGCTTCCTACGAGCAGTACTTC	CASSYPSGRASYEQYF
TRBV2	.	TRBJ1-5	.	TGTGCCAGCAGTGGGGGTTTCAATCAGCCCCAGCATTTT	CASSGGFNQPQHF
TRBV19	.	TRBJ2-2	.	TGTGCCAGTAGTCAGAGGCACACCGGGGAGCTGTTTTTT	CASSQRHTGELFF
TRBV30	.	TRBJ1-2	TRBD1	TGTGCCTGGGACAGGGGACCAGGTCTCTATGGCTACACCTTC	CAWDRGPGLYGYTF
TRBV10-3	.	TRBJ2-7	TRBD2	TGTGCCATCAGCCCAGGACTAGCGGGCTACGAGCAGTACTTC	CAISPGLAGYEQYF
TRBV7-9	.	TRBJ2-7	.	TGTGCCAGCAGCTTATCACAGGGCCCCTCCTACGAGCAGTACTTC	CASSLSQGPSYEQYF
TRBV5-4	.	TRBJ2-5	TRBD2	TGTGCCAGCAGCTACGGGACCGCTAGCGGGGAGACCCAGTACTTC	CASSYGTASGETQYF
TRBV6-5	.	TRBJ2-3	.	TGTGCCATCGCGCGGACTAGCACAGATACGCAGTATTTT	CAIARTSTDTQYF
TRBV5-1	.	TRBJ2-5	.	TGCGCCAGCAGCTTGGGGTTAGCGGACCAAGAGACCCAGTACTTC	CASSLGLADQETQYF
TRBV20-1	.	TRBJ2-7	.	TGCAGTACATCAGGGGTAAACGAGCAGTACTTC	CSTSGVNEQYF
TRBV5-1	.	TRBJ1-6	.	TGCGCCAGCAGCTTGGAACAGAATAATTCACCCCTCCACTTT	CASSLEQNNSPLHF
TRBV6-5	.	TRBJ2-1	.	TGTGCCAGCGGGGGGGCCAACTACAATGAGCAGTTCTTC	CASGGANYNEQFF